Shown below are 18 T cell receptor beta chains from a single sample sequenced in a study of blood T cell repertoires in COVID-19. Profiled with immunoSEQ multiplex PCR; TCRdb holds only in-frame clones, not every one. Of roughly 250,000 clones listed, 65% to 90% are singletons. Sequenced sample: peripheral blood. The receptors come from a woman aged 55-69 years with active or convalescent COVID-19.

The chain is built from TRBV18 and TRBJ2-7; no clear D. Trimming took 6 bases from V and 4 from J, leaving 19 bases between them. CDR3 length: 15 residues. The germline CDR1 and CDR2 sequences are KGHSH and LQKENI. CDR3 residues: CASSRDTAGRYEQYF. The CDR3 DNA is TGTGCCAGCTCCCGAGATACGGCAGGCCGATACGAGCAGTACTTC.

As regards this clone: The DNA is left out, because the CDR3 cannot be placed on it with certainty; the CDR3 is given as TCRdb lists it. The chain has TRBV11-2 and TRBJ1-1. The CDR3 is 12 residues long, counting both termini. Per the germline V gene, CDR1 is SGHAT and CDR2 is FQNNGV. CDR3 protein: CASSSSYTEAFF.

The rearrangement uses TRBV4-3 and TRBJ2-3; 9 nucleotides line up with TRBD2. After removal of 1 base from V and 3 bases from J, the junction contained 2 bases not matched to a gene. The germline CDR1 and CDR2 sequences are LGHNA and YSLEER. This CDR3 contains 15 residues. CDR3 amino acids: CASSQGLAGTDTQYF. In nucleotides, the CDR3 is TGCGCCAGCAGCCAAGGTCTAGCGGGGACAGATACGCAGTATTTT.

This clone was counted only a few times. The rearrangement uses TRBV6-2 or TRBV6-3 and TRBJ1-5; unclear D gene. The CDR3 is 16 amino acids. CDR1 and CDR2 from the germline V gene are MNHEY and SVGEGT. V shed 2 bases and J shed 0 bases, with 11 bases lying between them. DNA for the CDR3: TGTGCCAGCAGTTACGGTTTGAGTGGTAGCAATCAGCCCCAGCATTTT. Translated: CASSYGLSGSNQPQHF.

The rearrangement joins TRBV12-5 to TRBJ1-5, with D maybe TRBD1 (5 bases). Per the germline V gene, CDR1 is LGHNT and CDR2 is FRNRAP. The CDR3 totals 13 residues. Deletions cut 6 bases from V and 4 bases from J, with 10 bases between. For the CDR3, the DNA is TGTGCTAGTGGCCTTGACAGTAATCAGCCCCAGCATTTT. Amino acids: CASGLDSNQPQHF.

V gene TRBV19 combines with J gene TRBJ1-1; weak D call: TRBD1 (5 bases). This CDR3 is built from 16 residues. V was trimmed by 3 bases and J by 6 bases, leaving 20 bases between them. Germline CDR1 is LNHDA and CDR2 is SQIVND (reference sequence). The CDR3 DNA reads as TGTGCCAGTAGTATTCTTGGGCGTGCGGGACCCTCTGAAGCTTTCTTT. Its protein is CASSILGRAGPSEAFF.

The chain is built from TRBV5-1 and TRBJ1-3, with 7 bases aligning to TRBD1. The CDR3 has 15 residues. Germline V gene data show CDR1 as SGHRS and CDR2 as YFSETQ. V shed 2 bases, J shed 0 bases, and the junction held 2 bases outside the gene matches. In DNA form, the CDR3 reads TGCGCCAGCAGCTTACAGGGGTCCTCTGGAAACACCATATATTTT. Protein product: CASSLQGSSGNTIYF.

V gene TRBV6-2 or TRBV6-3 combines with J gene TRBJ2-4, with 8 bases that match TRBD2. This CDR3 is 14 amino acids long. Unmatched junction bases numbered 0, after V lost 4 bases and J lost 1 base. Germline loops: CDR1 MNHEY, CDR2 SVGEGT. This CDR3 is CASSLAGAKNIQYF. DNA for the CDR3: TGTGCCAGCAGTTTAGCGGGGGCCAAAAACATTCAGTACTTC.

The gene calls are TRBV6-5 and TRBJ1-2; D is unresolved. This CDR3 is 13 amino acids long. V gave up 10 bases and J gave up 4 bases, with 16 bases separating them. Germline-derived CDR1 and CDR2 are MNHEY and SVGAGI. Here the CDR3 reads CATRLEASYGYTF. The CDR3 DNA is TGTGCCACTCGTCTGGAGGCCAGCTATGGCTACACCTTC.

The rearrangement uses TRBV10-3 and TRBJ1-1; TRBD1 matches 7 bases. The V gene end was trimmed by 6 bases and the J gene end by 5 bases; junction bases not matched to a gene: 3. This CDR3 comprises 12 residues. Germline CDR1 ENHRY, CDR2 SYGVKD. The CDR3 nucleotides read TGTGCCATCAGCACAGGGGTAACTGAAGCTTTCTTT. Its protein is CAISTGVTEAFF.

DNA of the CDR3: TGCGCCAGCAGCTTGATGTGGATAGAGGGCGGCGAGACCCAGTACTTC. It translates to CASSLMWIEGGETQYF. This chain links TRBV5-1 with TRBJ2-5; tentatively, D is TRBD2 (5 bases). CDR1 is SGHRS and CDR2 is YFSETQ in the germline V gene. V dropped 1 base and J dropped 5 bases, with 18 bases sitting between them. This CDR3 has 16 amino acids. The full variable domain, its missing parts supplied by reference TRBV5-1 and TRBJ2-5, is KAGVTQTPRYLIKTRGQQVTLSCSPISGHRSVSWYQQTPGQGLQFLFEYFSETQRNKGNFPGRFSGRQFSNSRSEMNVSTLELGDSALYLCASSLMWIEGGETQYFGPGTRLLVL.

The chain carries TRBV24-1 and TRBJ2-3; 9 nucleotides match TRBD2. Trimming cost V 3 bases and J 7 bases; bases outside gene matches: 13. The CDR3 sequence is 17 residues long. Per the germline V gene, CDR1 is KGHDR and CDR2 is SFDVKD. The CDR3 DNA reads TGTGCCACCAGTGATCCCAGCTTTGGGACTAGCATGCATACGCAGTATTTT. Translating gives CATSDPSFGTSMHTQYF.

For this clone: The junction departs from germline at one end; a sequencing error may be responsible. V gene TRBV7-2 combines with J gene TRBJ2-7, with 9 bases that match TRBD2. From germline, CDR1 is SGHTA and CDR2 FQGNSA. This CDR3 spans 16 amino acids. CDR3 in DNA: TGTGCCAGCAGTTTAGACGCCGGCGGGGGGGTTTACGAGCAGTACTTC. Its translation is CASSLDAGGGVYEQYF.

The V call is TRBV5-6, the J call TRBJ1-1, with 7 bases identical to TRBD1. Germline-derived CDR1 and CDR2 are SGHDT and YYEEEE. The V segment lost 4 bases and the J segment 8 bases; nucleotides outside the gene matches: 11. The CDR3 has 14 residues. Here the CDR3 reads CASSLPGQWKEAFF. CDR3 coding DNA: TGTGCCAGCAGCCTCCCGGGACAGTGGAAGGAAGCTTTCTTT.

The chain carries TRBV12-3 or TRBV12-4 and TRBJ1-3; no definite D call. V dropped 4 bases and J dropped 5 bases, with 6 bases sitting between them. The length of the CDR3 is 12 residues. The CDR3 nucleotides read TGTGCCAGCAGTTCCACAAGAAACACCATATATTTT. Its protein product is CASSSTRNTIYF.

The V and J genes are TRBV7-2 and TRBJ2-7; 13 bases are shared with TRBD2. The CDR3 runs to 16 residues. V lost 5 bases and J lost 5; bases outside the gene matches: 9. Germline V lookup: CDR1 SGHTA, CDR2 FQGNSA. The CDR3 loop reads CASSALGLAGEDEQYF. As DNA, the CDR3 is TGTGCCAGCAGCGCGTTAGGACTAGCGGGGGAAGACGAGCAGTACTTC.

V usage is TRBV6-2 or TRBV6-3 and J usage is TRBJ1-1, with 10 positions matching TRBD1. The CDR3 spans 17 residues. CDR1 is MNHEY, CDR2 SVGEGT, per germline. V shed 3 bases, J shed 1 base, and the junction held 8 bases outside the gene matches. The CDR3 DNA reads as TGTGCCAGCAGTTATCGACCGGGACAGGGGTGGAACACTGAAGCTTTCTTT. Translating it yields CASSYRPGQGWNTEAFF.

This chain joins TRBV5-1 and TRBJ2-1, with 11 bases aligning to TRBD2. The CDR3 totals 17 residues. Germline V CDR1 and CDR2: SGHRS, YFSETQ. J gave up 6 bases and V 1 base, and 9 bases lay outside the gene matches. CDR3 DNA sequence: TGCGCCAGCAGCTTGCCGCAAACTAGCGGGGGTCTCAATGAGCAGTTCTTC. Translation: CASSLPQTSGGLNEQFF.